This T cell receptor (beta chain) emerged from a study of blood T cell repertoires in COVID-19. V was pared by 5 bases and J by 6 bases, with 8 bases of the junction left unmatched. From germline, CDR1 is SEHNR and CDR2 FQNEAQ (reference sequence). CDR3 length: 14 residues. In the original processing: The authors estimated nucleated cell counts from reference gene primer amplification. The protocol was immunoSEQ multiplex PCR, while the TCRdb copy is restricted to in-frame clones and leaves out a portion. That table supplies the V and J calls and clone size; D and trimming were determined from the DNA. The data contain tens of thousands of clones, around 79% of them singletons.

The TCR was taken from a woman in her 70s with acute or convalescent COVID-19. The V gene is TRBV7-9, the J gene TRBJ1-2; 8 nucleotides match TRBD1. What was sequenced was peripheral blood. CDR3 residues: CASSGRDRRDGYTF. CDR3 in DNA: TGTGCCAGCAGCGGAAGGGACAGGAGGGATGGCTACACCTTC.